The T cell receptor (beta chain) under discussion was sequenced for a study of blood T cell repertoires in COVID-19. Background on the study: The United States, Italy and Spain were the sources of the acute and convalescent COVID-19 samples. From T cells, B-cell-depleted T cells, or PBMCs came the material, which was cDNA or gDNA.

In the authors' workflow: Quantification of nucleated cells was approximated via reference gene primer amplification. Sequenced by immunoSEQ multiplex PCR; TCRdb stores in-frame clones only, minus some. The DNA gave D and trimming, while V, J and clone size come from that table. The sample consists of about 80,000 clones, almost 85% of them appearing once. Germline assignment: CDR1 SGHRS and CDR2 YFSETQ. This CDR3 has 16 residues. The V gene end was trimmed by 2 bases and the J gene end by 1 base; junction bases not matched to a gene: 4. The source material was peripheral blood. The sequence was collected from a man at least 80 years old with acute or convalescent COVID-19. The chain couples TRBV5-1 to TRBJ1-4; TRBD1 matches at 8 bases. The CDR3 DNA reads TGCGCCAGCAGCTTCGGACAGGGTGTAACTAATGAAAAACTGTTTTTT. Amino acid sequence: CASSFGQGVTNEKLFF.